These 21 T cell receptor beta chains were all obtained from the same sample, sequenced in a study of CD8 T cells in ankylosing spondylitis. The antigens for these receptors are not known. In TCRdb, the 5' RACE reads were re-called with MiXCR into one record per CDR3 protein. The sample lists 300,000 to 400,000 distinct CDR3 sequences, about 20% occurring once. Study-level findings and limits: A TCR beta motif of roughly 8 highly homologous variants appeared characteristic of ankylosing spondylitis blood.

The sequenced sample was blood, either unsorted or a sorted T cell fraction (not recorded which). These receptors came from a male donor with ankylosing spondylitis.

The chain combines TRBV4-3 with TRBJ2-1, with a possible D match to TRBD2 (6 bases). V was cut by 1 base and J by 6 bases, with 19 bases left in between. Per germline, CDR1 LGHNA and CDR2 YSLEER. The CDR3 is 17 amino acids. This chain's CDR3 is CASSQGAFREFFNEQFF. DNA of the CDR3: TGCGCCAGCAGCCAAGGGGCCTTCCGGGAGTTCTTCAATGAGCAGTTCTTC.

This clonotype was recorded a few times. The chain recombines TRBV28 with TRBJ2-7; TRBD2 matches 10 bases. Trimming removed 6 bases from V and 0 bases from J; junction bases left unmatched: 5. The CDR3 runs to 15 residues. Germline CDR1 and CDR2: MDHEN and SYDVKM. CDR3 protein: CASRDSGRPSYEQYF. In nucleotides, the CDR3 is TGTGCCAGCAGGGATAGCGGGAGGCCCTCCTACGAGCAGTACTTC.

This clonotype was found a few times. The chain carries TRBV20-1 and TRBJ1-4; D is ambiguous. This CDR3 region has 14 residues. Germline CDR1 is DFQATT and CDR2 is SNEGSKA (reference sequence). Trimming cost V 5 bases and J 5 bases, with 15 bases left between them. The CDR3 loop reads CSAGPGGFNEKLFF. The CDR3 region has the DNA TGCAGTGCTGGACCTGGAGGCTTCAATGAAAAACTGTTTTTT.

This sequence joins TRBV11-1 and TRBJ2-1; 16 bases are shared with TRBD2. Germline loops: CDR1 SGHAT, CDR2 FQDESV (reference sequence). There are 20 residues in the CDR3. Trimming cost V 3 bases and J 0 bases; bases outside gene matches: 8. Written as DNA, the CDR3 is TGTGCCAGCAGCTTTACTCCCGGGACTAGCGGGAGGGGCTCCTACAATGAGCAGTTCTTC. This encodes CASSFTPGTSGRGSYNEQFF.

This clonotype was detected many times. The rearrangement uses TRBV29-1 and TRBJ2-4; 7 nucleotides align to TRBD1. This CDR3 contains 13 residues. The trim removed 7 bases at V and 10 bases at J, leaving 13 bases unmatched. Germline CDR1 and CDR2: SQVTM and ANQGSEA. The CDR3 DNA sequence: TGCAGCGCAGGTCCGGGACAGACGGGTATTCAGTACTTC. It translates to CSAGPGQTGIQYF. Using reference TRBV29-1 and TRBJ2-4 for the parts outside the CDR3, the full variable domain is SAVISQKPSRDICQRGTSLTIQCQVDSQVTMMFWYRQQPGQSLTLIATANQGSEATYESGFVIDKFPISRPNLTFSTLTVSNMSPEDSSIYLCSAGPGQTGIQYFGAGTRLSVL.

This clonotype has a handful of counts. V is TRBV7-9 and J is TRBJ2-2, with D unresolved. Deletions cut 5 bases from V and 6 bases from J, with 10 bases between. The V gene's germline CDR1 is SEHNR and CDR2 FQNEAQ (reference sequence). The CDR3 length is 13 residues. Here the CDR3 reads CASSPNLAGELFF. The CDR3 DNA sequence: TGTGCCAGCAGCCCGAACTTAGCCGGGGAGCTGTTTTTT.

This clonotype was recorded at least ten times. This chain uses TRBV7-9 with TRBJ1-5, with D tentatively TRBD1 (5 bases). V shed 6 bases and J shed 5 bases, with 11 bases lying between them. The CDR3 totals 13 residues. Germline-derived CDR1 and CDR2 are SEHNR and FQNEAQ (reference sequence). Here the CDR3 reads CASSWGRDQPQHF. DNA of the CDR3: TGTGCCAGCAGTTGGGGCCGGGATCAGCCCCAGCATTTT.

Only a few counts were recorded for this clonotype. Here the CDR3 reads CASSMTGSGSYNEQFF. In DNA form, the CDR3 reads TGCGCCAGCAGCATGACAGGGAGTGGGTCCTACAATGAGCAGTTCTTC. J is TRBJ2-1 and V is TRBV5-1; 7 bases are a match to TRBD1. V trimming: 4 bases; J trimming: 1 base; junction bases outside the gene matches: 8. Germline loops: CDR1 SGHRS, CDR2 YFSETQ. CDR3 length: 16 amino acids.

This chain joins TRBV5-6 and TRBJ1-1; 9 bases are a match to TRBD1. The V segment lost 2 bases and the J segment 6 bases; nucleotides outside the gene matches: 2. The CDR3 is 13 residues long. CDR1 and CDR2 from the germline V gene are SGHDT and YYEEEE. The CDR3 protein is CASSLQGAAEAFF. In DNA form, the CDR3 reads TGTGCCAGCAGCTTACAGGGGGCGGCTGAAGCTTTCTTT. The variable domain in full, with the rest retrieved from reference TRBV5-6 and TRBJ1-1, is DAGVTQSPTHLIKTRGQQVTLRCSPKSGHDTVSWYQQALGQGPQFIFQYYEEEERQRGNFPDRFSGHQFPNYSSELNVNALLLGDSALYLCASSLQGAAEAFFGQGTRLTVV.

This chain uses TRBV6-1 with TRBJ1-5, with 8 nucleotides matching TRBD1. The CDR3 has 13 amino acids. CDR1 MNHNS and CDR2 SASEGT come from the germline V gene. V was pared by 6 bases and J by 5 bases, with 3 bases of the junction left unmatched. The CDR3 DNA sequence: TGTGCCAGCAGCCCGACAGGGGATCAGCCCCAGCATTTT. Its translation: CASSPTGDQPQHF.

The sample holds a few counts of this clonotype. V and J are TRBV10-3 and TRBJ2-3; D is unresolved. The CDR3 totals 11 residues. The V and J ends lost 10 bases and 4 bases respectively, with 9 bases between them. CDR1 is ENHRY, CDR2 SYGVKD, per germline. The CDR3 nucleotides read TGTGCCACCAGCCCCGCAGATACGCAGTATTTT. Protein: CATSPADTQYF.

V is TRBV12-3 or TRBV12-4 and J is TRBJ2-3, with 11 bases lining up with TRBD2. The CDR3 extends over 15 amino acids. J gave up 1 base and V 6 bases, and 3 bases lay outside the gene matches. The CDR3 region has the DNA TGTGCCAGCAGACCGACTAGCGGGGGCACAGATACGCAGTATTTT. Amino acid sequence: CASRPTSGGTDTQYF.

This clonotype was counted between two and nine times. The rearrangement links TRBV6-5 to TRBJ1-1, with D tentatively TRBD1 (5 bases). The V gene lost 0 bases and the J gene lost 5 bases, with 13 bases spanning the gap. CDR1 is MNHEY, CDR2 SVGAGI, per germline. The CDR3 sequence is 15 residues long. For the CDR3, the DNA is TGTGCCAGCAGTTACTCGAAGGGGATGGGAACTGAAGCTTTCTTT. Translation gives CASSYSKGMGTEAFF.

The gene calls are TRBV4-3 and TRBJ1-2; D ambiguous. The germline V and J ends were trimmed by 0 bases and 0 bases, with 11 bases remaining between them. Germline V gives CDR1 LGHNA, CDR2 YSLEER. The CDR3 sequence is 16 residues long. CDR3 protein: CASSQDSGFTNYGYTF. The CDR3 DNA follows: TGCGCCAGCAGCCAAGATTCCGGGTTCACTAACTATGGCTACACCTTC.

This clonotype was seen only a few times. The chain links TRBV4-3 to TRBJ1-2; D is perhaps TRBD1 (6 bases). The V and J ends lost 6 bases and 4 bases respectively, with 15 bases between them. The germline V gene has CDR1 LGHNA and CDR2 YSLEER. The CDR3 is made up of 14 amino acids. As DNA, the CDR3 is TGCGCCAGCAGTCGACAGGAGACCTCCTATGGCTACACCTTC. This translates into CASSRQETSYGYTF.

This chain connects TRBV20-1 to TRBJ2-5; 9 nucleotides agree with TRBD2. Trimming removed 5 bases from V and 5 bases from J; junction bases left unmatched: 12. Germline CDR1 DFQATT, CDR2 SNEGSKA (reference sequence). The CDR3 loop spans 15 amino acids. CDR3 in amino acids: CSADATLAGVETQYF. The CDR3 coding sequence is TGCAGTGCTGACGCCACGTTAGCGGGAGTTGAGACCCAGTACTTC.

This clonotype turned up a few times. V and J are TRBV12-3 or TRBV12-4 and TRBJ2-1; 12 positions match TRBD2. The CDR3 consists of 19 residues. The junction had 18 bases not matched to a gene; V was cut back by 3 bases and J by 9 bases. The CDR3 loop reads CASSLTSGSRWDPRGEQFF. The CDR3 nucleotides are TGTGCCAGCAGTTTGACTAGCGGGAGTCGTTGGGACCCAAGGGGTGAGCAGTTCTTC.

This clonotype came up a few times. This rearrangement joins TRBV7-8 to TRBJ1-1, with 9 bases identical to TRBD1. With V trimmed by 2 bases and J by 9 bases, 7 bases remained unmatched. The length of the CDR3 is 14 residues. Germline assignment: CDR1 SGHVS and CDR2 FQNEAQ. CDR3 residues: CASSLRDRESQAFF. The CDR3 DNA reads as TGTGCCAGCAGCTTAAGGGACAGGGAATCGCAAGCTTTCTTT.

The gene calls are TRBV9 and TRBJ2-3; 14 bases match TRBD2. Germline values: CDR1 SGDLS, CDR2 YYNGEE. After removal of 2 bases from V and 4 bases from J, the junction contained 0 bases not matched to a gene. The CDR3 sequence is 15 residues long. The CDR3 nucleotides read TGTGCCAGCAGCGTGACTAGCGGGAGGGCAGATACGCAGTATTTT. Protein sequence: CASSVTSGRADTQYF. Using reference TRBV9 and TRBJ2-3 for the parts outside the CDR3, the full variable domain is DSGVTQTPKHLITATGQRVTLRCSPRSGDLSVYWYQQSLDQGLQFLIQYYNGEERAKGNILERFSAQQFPDLHSELNLSSLELGDSALYFCASSVTSGRADTQYFGPGTRLTVL.

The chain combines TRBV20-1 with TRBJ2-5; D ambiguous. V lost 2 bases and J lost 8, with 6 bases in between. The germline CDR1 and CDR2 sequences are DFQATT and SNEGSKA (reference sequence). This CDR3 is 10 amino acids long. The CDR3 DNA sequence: TGCAGTGCTAGAACGAATACCCAGTACTTC. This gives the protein CSARTNTQYF.

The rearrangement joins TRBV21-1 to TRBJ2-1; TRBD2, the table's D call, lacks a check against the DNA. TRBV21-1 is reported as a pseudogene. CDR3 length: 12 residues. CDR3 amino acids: CASSNHREGKFF. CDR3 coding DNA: TGTGCCAGCAGCAATCATCGGGAGGGAAAATTCTTC.